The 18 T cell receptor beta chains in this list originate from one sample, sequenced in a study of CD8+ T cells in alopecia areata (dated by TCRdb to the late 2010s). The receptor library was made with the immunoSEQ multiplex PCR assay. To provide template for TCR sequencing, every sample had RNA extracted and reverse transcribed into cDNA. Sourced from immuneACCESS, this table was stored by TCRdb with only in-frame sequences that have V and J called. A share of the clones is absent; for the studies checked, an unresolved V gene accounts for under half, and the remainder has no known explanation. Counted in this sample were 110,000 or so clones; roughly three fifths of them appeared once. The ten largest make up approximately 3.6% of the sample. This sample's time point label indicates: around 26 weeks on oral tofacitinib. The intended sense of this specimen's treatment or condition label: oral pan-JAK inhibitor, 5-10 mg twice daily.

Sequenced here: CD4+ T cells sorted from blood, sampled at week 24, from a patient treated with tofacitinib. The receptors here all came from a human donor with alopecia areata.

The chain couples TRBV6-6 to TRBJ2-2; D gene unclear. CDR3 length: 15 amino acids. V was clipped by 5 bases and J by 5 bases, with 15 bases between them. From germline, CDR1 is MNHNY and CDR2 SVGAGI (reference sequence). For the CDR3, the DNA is TGTGCCAGCAGTAAAACGGCGAGCTCAACCGGGGAGCTGTTTTTT. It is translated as CASSKTASSTGELFF.

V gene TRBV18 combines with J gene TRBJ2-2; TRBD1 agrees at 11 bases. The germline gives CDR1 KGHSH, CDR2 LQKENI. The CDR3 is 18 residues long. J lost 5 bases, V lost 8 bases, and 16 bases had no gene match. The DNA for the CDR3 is TGTGCCAGCAGTTTACGGGACAGGGGGTGGTCGGAGACCGGGGAGCTGTTTTTT. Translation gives CASSLRDRGWSETGELFF.

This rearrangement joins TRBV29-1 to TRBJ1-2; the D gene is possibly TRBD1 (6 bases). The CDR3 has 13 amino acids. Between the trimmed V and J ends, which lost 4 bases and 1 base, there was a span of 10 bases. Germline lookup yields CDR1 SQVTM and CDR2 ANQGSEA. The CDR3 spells CSVGTDLNYGYTF. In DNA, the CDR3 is TGCAGCGTTGGGACAGACCTTAACTATGGCTACACCTTC.

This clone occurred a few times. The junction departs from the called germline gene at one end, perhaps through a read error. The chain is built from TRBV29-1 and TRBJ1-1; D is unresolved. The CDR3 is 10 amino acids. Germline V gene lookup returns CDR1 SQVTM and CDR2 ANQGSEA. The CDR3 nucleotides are TGCAGCGTTGACTACACTCGGCGGAACTTT. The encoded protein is CSVDYTRRNF.

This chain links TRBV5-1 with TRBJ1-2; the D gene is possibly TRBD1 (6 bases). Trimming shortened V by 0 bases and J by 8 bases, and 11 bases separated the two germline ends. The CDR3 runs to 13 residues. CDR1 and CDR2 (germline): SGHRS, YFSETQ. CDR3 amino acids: CASSLEGQIGYTF. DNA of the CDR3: TGCGCCAGCAGCTTGGAAGGACAGATCGGCTACACCTTC.

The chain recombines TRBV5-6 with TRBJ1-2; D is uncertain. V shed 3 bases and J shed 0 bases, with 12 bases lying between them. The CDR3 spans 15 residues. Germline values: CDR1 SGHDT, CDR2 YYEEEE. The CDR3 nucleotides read TGTGCCAGCAGCTACTTCGGACTATCTAACTATGGCTACACCTTC. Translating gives CASSYFGLSNYGYTF.

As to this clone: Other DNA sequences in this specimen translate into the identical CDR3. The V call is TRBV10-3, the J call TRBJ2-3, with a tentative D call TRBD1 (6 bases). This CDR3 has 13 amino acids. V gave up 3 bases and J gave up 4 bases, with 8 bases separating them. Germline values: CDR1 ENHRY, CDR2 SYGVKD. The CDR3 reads CAISETGPDTQYF. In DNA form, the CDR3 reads TGTGCCATCAGTGAAACAGGGCCAGATACGCAGTATTTT.

CDR3 DNA: TGTGCCAGCAGTGAAAACAGGGTCGGAGGCTACACCTTC. Its translation: CASSENRVGGYTF. This chain uses TRBV25-1 with TRBJ1-2, with D possibly being TRBD1 (6 bases). The CDR3 spans 13 residues. The V gene lost 2 bases and the J gene lost 8 bases, with 12 bases spanning the gap. The germline V gene encodes CDR1 MGHDK and CDR2 SYGVNS.

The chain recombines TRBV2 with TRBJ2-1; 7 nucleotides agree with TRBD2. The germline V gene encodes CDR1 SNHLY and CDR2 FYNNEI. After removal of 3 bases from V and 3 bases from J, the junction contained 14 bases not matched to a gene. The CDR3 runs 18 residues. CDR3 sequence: CASSEAFLVAGGYNEQFF. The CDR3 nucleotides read TGTGCCAGCAGTGAGGCCTTTTTAGTAGCGGGTGGCTACAATGAGCAGTTCTTC. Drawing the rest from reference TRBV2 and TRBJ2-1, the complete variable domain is EPEVTQTPSHQVTQMGQEVILRCVPISNHLYFYWYRQILGQKVEFLVSFYNNEISEKSEIFDDQFSVERPDGSNFTLKIRSTKLEDSAMYFCASSEAFLVAGGYNEQFFGPGTRLTVL.

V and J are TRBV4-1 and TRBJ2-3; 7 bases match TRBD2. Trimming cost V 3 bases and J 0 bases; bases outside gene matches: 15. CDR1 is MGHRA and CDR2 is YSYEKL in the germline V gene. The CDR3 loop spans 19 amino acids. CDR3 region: CASSHPPGLAVSSTDTQYF. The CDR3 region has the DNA TGCGCCAGCAGCCATCCTCCAGGTCTAGCGGTTTCTAGCACAGATACGCAGTATTTT.

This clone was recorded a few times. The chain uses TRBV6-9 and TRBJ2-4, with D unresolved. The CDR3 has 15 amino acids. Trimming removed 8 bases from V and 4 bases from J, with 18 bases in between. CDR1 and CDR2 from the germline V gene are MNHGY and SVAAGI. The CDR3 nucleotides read TGTGCCAGCGGACCAGGAAACCCCCCGAAAAACATTCAGTACTTC. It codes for CASGPGNPPKNIQYF.

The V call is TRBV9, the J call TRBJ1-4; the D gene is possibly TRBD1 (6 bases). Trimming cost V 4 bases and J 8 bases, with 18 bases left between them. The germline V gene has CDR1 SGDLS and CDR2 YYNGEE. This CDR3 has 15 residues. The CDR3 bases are TGTGCCAGCAGCCCCAGCCTACAGGGAGGGGAAAAACTGTTTTTT. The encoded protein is CASSPSLQGGEKLFF.

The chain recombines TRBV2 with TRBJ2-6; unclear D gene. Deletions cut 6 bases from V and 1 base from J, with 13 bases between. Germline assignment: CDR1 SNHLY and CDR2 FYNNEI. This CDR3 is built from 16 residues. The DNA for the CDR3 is TGTGCCAGCAGAGAGACACGAGATTCTGGGGCCAACGTCCTGACTTTC. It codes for CASRETRDSGANVLTF. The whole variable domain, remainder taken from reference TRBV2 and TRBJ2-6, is EPEVTQTPSHQVTQMGQEVILRCVPISNHLYFYWYRQILGQKVEFLVSFYNNEISEKSEIFDDQFSVERPDGSNFTLKIRSTKLEDSAMYFCASRETRDSGANVLTFGAGSRLTVL.

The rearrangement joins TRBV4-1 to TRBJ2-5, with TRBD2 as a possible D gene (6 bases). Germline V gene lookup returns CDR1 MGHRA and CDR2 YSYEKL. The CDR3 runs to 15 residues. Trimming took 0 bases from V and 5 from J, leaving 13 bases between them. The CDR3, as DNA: TGCGCCAGCAGCCAAGAGGGGCGGGGTGGGGAGACCCAGTACTTC. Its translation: CASSQEGRGGETQYF.

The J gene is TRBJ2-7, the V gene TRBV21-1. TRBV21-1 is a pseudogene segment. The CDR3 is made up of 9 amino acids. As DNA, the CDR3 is TGTGCCAGCAGGTCCGAGCAGTACTTC. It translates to CASRSEQYF.

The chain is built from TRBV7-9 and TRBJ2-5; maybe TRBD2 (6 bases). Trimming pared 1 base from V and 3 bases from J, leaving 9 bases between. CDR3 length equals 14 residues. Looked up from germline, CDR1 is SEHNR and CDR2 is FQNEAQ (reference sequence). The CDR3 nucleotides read TGTGCCAGCAGCTTAGGGAGGGATAAAGAGACCCAGTACTTC. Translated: CASSLGRDKETQYF.

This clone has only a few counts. The CDR3 region has the DNA TGTGCCAGCAGTGGGGACAGGGGCTTATCACCCCTCCACTTT. Encoded protein: CASSGDRGLSPLHF. V is TRBV2 and J is TRBJ1-6, with TRBD1 matching over 10 bases. Germline V gene data show CDR1 as SNHLY and CDR2 as FYNNEI. Trimming took 4 bases from V and 10 from J; bases not matched to a gene: 4. This CDR3 has 14 amino acids.

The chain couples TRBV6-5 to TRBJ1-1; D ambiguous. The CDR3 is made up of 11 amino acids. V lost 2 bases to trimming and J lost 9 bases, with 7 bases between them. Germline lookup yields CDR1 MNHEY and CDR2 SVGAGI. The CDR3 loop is CASSYEQKAFF. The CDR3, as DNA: TGTGCCAGCAGTTACGAACAGAAAGCTTTCTTT.